This TCR beta chain was observed in a study of blood T cells in healthy people across ages. Study information: In model experiments, template switching was able to capture about one barcoded beta molecule for every two T cells that were present.

This clonotype was counted a few times. What it binds is not known. The second PCR ran about 6 to 12 cycles with a sample-barcoded 5' primer and J-beta primers. Template switching added a 12-random-nucleotide identifier to every cDNA molecule. TCRdb called the 5' RACE reads again in MiXCR, with one record for every CDR3 protein. This table has around 1,500,000 distinct CDR3 sequences, approximately 30% appearing once. With V trimmed by 4 bases and J by 3 bases, 11 bases remained unmatched. There are 16 residues in the CDR3. Germline V gene sequence: CDR1 GTSNPN, CDR2 SVGIG (reference sequence). Study results and caveats: Investigators viewed diversity estimates from one million T cells as underestimates, the study reported.

This sequence joins TRBV30 and TRBJ2-1; 8 bases fit TRBD1. This TCR came from a woman aged 25 to 39 in good health. Material: blood. The CDR3 reads CAWTSFRTGNYNEQFF. The CDR3 region has the DNA TGTGCCTGGACCTCCTTTAGGACAGGGAACTACAATGAGCAGTTCTTC.